This T cell receptor (beta chain) comes out of a study of CXCR3-negative and CXCR3-positive naive CD8 T cells. General study findings and limits: Memory CD8+ cells had much lower diversity, and both naive subsets had comparably high diversity. Freshly isolated PBMCs were used in most assays, given partial CXCR3 loss after freezing. When CXCR3-positive naive cells were set against CXCR3-negative naive cells, the former had more hydrophobic TRB CDR3s. For naive cells, CXCR3-negative and CXCR3-positive subsets had similar TRBV-TRBJ usage; for memory cells, usage differed.

To note about this clonotype: As yet, its antigen is unknown.

UMI-labeled 5' RACE yielded the TRB cDNA libraries. TCRdb reprocessed the 5' RACE reads and reports one entry per CDR3 protein, with no DNA. This repertoire includes some 120,000 distinct CDR3 sequences. This receptor was obtained from a human donor in good health. Some clones in this sample may be carry-over from other donors' samples. The material sequenced was naive CXCR3+ CD8+ T cells from blood. Subset specified: CD45RO-CCR7+CD27+CD95- naive CD8+ T cells expressing CXCR3 (TNR3+).

Here the CDR3 reads CASSLVAGMWYEQYF. This chain uses TRBV5-8 with TRBJ2-7; TCRdb lists TRBD2, though no DNA is available to test this call. From germline, CDR1 is SGHTS and CDR2 YDEGEE. The CDR3 sequence is 15 residues long.